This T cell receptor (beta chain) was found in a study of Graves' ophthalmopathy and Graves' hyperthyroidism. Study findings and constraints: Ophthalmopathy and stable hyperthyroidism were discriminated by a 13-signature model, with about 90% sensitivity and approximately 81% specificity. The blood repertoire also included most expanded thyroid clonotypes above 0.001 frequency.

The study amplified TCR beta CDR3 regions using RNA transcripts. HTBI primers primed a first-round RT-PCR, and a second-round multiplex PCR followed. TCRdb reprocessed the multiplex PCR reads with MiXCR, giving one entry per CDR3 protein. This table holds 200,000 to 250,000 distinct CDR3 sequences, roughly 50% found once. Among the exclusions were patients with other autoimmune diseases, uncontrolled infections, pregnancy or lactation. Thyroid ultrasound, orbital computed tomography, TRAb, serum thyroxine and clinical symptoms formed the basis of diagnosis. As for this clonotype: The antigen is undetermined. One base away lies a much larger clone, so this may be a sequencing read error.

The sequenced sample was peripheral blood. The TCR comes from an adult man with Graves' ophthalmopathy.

CDR3 region: CATSSGAGGRGYTF. CDR3 DNA: TGTGCCACCAGCAGCGGGGCAGGGGGCCGGGGCTACACCTTC. The chain combines TRBV15 with TRBJ1-2; 8 bases are shared with TRBD1. Germline CDR1 is LNHNV and CDR2 is YYDKDF (reference sequence). The trim removed 3 bases at V and 8 bases at J, leaving 8 bases unmatched. CDR3 length: 14 amino acids.